This T cell receptor (beta chain) was recorded in a study of cytomegalovirus exposure and HLA in healthy donors. With 60 Vbeta and 13 Jbeta primers, the PCR was carried out. The method was immunoSEQ multiplex PCR; TCRdb's version includes in-frame clones alone and lacks a portion of them. The repertoire includes 200,000 to 250,000 clones, over 65% of them detected once, and about 1.2% sits in the top ten. This CDR3 is built from 13 residues. V lost 1 base to trimming and J lost 3 bases, with 7 bases between them. CDR1 is SGHTA and CDR2 is FQGNSA in the germline V gene. Points from the study as a whole: Analyses of presence/absence relied on an assumption of roughly uniform sequencing depth across donors. The majority of TCR sequences were rare, yet some public TCRs appeared in many donors. About 87% or about 30% of the time was how often most TCR beta V segments were productive, according to an earlier analysis.

Concerning this clone: Antigen specificity is unknown.

This sequence originates from a human donor in good health. The chain has TRBV7-2 and TRBJ2-7, with D perhaps matching TRBD1 (6 bases). Sequencing was done on a sample of PBMCs. The DNA for the CDR3 is TGTGCCAGCAGCTTAGGGACAGTCTACGAGCAGTACTTC. Its translation is CASSLGTVYEQYF.